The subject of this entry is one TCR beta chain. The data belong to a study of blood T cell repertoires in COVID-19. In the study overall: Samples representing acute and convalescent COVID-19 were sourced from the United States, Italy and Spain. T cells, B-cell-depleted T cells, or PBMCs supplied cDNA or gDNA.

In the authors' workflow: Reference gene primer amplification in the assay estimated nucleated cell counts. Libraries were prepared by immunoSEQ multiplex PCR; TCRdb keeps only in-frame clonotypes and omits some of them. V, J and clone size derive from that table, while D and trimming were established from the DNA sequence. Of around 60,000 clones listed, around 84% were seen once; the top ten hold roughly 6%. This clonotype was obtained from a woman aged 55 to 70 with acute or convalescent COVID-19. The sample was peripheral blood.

CDR3 coding DNA: TGTGCCAGCAGTGAAGAATCGCTAGCGGGGGATACGCAGTATTTT. This sequence encodes CASSEESLAGDTQYF. The chain has TRBV2 and TRBJ2-3; 9 bases line up with TRBD2. CDR1 is SNHLY, CDR2 FYNNEI, per germline. Trimming removed 1 base from V and 6 bases from J; junction bases left unmatched: 5. This CDR3 is 15 amino acids long. Filled out from reference TRBV2 and TRBJ2-3, the complete variable domain reads EPEVTQTPSHQVTQMGQEVILRCVPISNHLYFYWYRQILGQKVEFLVSFYNNEISEKSEIFDDQFSVERPDGSNFTLKIRSTKLEDSAMYFCASSEESLAGDTQYFGPGTRLTVL.